The text below deals with one T cell receptor beta chain. The antigen is not known. This sequence may be a read error, since a much larger clone differs from it by one base. The data derive from a study of shared clonotypes between healthy human individuals. Across the study: The study drew on two women and a few men aged 18 to 49 as donors.

The assay was carried out at the deep level. In the original workflow: With immunoSEQ giving junction-only sequences and no quality scores, filtering differed. TCRdb's copy holds only in-frame clones and misses some; the assay was immunoSEQ multiplex PCR. The V and J calls and clone size are taken from that table; D and trimming were inferred from the DNA. This table holds some 1.1 million clones, roughly 77% found once. V was pared by 2 bases and J by 4 bases, with 8 bases between. Germline lookup yields CDR1 SGHVS and CDR2 FQNEAQ. This CDR3 region has 13 residues. The study's findings and limits: Estimated clonotype richness was generally higher in naive than memory subsets.

The V and J genes are TRBV7-8 and TRBJ1-1, with D possibly being TRBD1 (6 bases). Sample: memory CD4+ T cells from PBMCs. Subset in this sample: CD45RA-negative fraction. The TCR was taken from a man aged 18 to 30 in good health. Some clones in this sample may be carry-over from other donors' samples. CDR3 loop: CASSLTGSTEAFF. The DNA of the CDR3 is TGTGCCAGCAGCTTAACAGGGAGCACTGAAGCTTTCTTT.